The TCR beta chain under discussion was sequenced for a study of Ad26.COV2.S vaccination and SARS-CoV-2 variants. At the level of the study: Ad26.COV2.S was injected intramuscularly once or twice, 56 days apart. Study outcomes and limitations: The TCR breadth and depth analyses may have understated or missed part of the total T cell responses. Spike-specific responses of CD8+ and CD4+ T cells were reported to display substantial breadth after vaccination. Spike-specific TCR breadth was greater after Ad26.COV2.S than placebo.

The CDR3 consists of 16 residues. The V end lost 1 base, the J end lost 8 bases, and 17 bases lay between the germline ends. CDR1 LGHDT and CDR2 YNNKEL come from the germline V gene (reference sequence). The data were produced by immunoSEQ multiplex PCR, yet TCRdb's version contains in-frame clones alone and is incomplete. The profile shows more than 300,000 clones, around 83% of them singletons. In regard to this clone: The antigen is not known.

As to treatment: approximately 18 received Ad26.COV2.S at low or high dose, single or two shots; 5 received placebo; per-sample allocation not given. Each sample was drawn 63 days after the first injection (of vaccine or placebo). This chain links TRBV3-1 (or the pseudogene TRBV3-2) with TRBJ1-4; a possible D gene is TRBD1 (5 bases). The source material was peripheral blood, sampled in a trial of Ad26.COV2.S vaccine versus placebo. This receptor was obtained from a person between 18 and 59 years old who received the Ad26.COV2.S COVID-19 vaccine or a placebo. CDR3 in amino acids: CASSQGDWGKGEKLFF. For the CDR3, the DNA is TGTGCCAGCAGCCAAGGAGATTGGGGGAAAGGCGAAAAACTGTTTTTT.